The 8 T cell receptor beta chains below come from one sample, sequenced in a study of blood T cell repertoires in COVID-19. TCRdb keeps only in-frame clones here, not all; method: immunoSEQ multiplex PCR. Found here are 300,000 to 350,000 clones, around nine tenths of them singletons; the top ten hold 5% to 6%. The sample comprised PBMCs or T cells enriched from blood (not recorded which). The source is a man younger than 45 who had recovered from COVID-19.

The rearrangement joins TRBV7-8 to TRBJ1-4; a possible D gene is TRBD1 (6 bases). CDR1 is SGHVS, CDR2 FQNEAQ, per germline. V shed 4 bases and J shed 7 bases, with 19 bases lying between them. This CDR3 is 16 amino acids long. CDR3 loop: CASSSREQGLGEKLFF. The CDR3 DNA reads TGTGCCAGCAGCTCTCGGGAACAGGGTTTGGGTGAAAAACTGTTTTTT.

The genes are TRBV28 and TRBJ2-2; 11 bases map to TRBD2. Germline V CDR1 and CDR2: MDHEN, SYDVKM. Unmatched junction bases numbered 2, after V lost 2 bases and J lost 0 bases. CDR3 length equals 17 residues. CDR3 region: CASSLGSGGANTGELFF. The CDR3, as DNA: TGTGCCAGCAGTTTAGGTAGCGGGGGGGCGAACACCGGGGAGCTGTTTTTT.

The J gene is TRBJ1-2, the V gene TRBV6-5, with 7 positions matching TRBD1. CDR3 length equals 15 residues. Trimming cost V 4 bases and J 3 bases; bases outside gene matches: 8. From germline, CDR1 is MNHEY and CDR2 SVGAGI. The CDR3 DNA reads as TGTGCCAGCAGTTCGGACAGGAGGATAGACTATGGCTACACCTTC. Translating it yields CASSSDRRIDYGYTF.

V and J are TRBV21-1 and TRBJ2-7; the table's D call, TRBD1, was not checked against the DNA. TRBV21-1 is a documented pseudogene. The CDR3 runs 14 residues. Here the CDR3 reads CASTPGQASYEQYF. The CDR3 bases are TGTGCCAGCACCCCGGGACAGGCCTCCTACGAGCAGTACTTC.

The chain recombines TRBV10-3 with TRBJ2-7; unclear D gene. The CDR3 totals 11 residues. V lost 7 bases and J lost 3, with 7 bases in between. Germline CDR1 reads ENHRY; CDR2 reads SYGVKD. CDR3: CAIKGGYEQYF. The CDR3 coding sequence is TGTGCCATCAAAGGCGGCTACGAGCAGTACTTC.

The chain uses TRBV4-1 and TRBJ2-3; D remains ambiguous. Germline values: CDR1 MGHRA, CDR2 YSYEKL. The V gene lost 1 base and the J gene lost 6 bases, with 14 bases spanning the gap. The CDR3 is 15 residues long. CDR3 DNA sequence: TGCGCCAGCAGCCAAGTGAGTGAGATCGAGGATACGCAGTATTTT. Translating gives CASSQVSEIEDTQYF.

The CDR3 region has the DNA TGTGCCAGCAGTTTACCAGGACTGCAGAGGACTGGAAACACCATATATTTT. Its protein is CASSLPGLQRTGNTIYF. V usage is TRBV28 and J usage is TRBJ1-3; unclear D gene. The germline CDR1 and CDR2 sequences are MDHEN and SYDVKM. V lost 2 bases and J lost 2, with 16 bases in between. This CDR3 comprises 17 residues. Drawing the rest from reference TRBV28 and TRBJ1-3, the complete variable domain is DVKVTQSSRYLVKRTGEKVFLECVQDMDHENMFWYRQDPGLGLRLIYFSYDVKMKEKGDIPEGYSVSREKKERFSLILESASTNQTSMYLCASSLPGLQRTGNTIYFGEGSWLTVV.

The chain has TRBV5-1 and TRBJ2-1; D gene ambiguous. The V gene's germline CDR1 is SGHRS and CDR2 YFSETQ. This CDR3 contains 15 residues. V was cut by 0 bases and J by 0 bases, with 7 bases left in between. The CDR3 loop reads CASSLESTSYNEQFF. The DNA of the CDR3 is TGCGCCAGCAGCTTGGAGTCTACCTCCTACAATGAGCAGTTCTTC.